This record looks at one TCR beta chain sequence and its context. As processed by the authors: Quantification of nucleated cells was approximated via reference gene primer amplification. The protocol was immunoSEQ multiplex PCR, while the TCRdb copy is restricted to in-frame clones and leaves out a portion. V and J calls and clone size are copied from that table; D and trimming were computed from the DNA. The sample holds 100,000 to 150,000 clones, approximately 80% seen once. The CDR3 covers 14 residues. V shed 3 bases and J shed 2 bases, with 10 bases lying between them. CDR1 SGHNT and CDR2 YYREEE come from the germline V gene (reference sequence). This specimen belongs to a study of blood T cell repertoires in COVID-19.

The clonotype originates from a man aged 35 to 55 with active or convalescent COVID-19. V is TRBV5-4 and J is TRBJ2-3; D is uncertain. Sequencing was done on a sample of peripheral blood. The CDR3 is CASSWRMSTDTQYF. CDR3 DNA sequence: TGTGCCAGCAGCTGGCGGATGTCCACAGATACGCAGTATTTT.